Following are 12 T cell receptor beta chains from one sample sequenced in a study of cytomegalovirus exposure and HLA in healthy donors. Both 60 Vbeta primers and 13 Jbeta primers went into the PCR. The data were produced by immunoSEQ multiplex PCR, yet TCRdb's version contains in-frame clones alone and is incomplete. The table records about 130,000 clones, roughly 85% of them present only once. Sequenced material: PBMCs. These receptors were obtained from a middle-aged man in good health and CMV-seropositive.

This chain links TRBV10-1 with TRBJ1-1; possible D gene TRBD1, 5 bases. The CDR3 runs to 14 residues. Germline lookup yields CDR1 WNHNN and CDR2 SYGVQD (reference sequence). Trimming removed 2 bases from V and 4 bases from J, with 11 bases in between. The CDR3 is CASSELEGPTEAFF. CDR3 nucleotides: TGCGCCAGCAGTGAGCTGGAGGGGCCCACTGAAGCTTTCTTT.

The CDR3 protein is CASSLRRQGFSGGELFF. In nucleotides, the CDR3 is TGTGCCAGCAGCTTACGCCGACAGGGGTTCTCGGGAGGGGAGCTGTTTTTT. The V call is TRBV7-9, the J call TRBJ2-2; 8 bases match TRBD1. J gave up 8 bases and V 2 bases, and 13 bases lay outside the gene matches. Per the germline V gene, CDR1 is SEHNR and CDR2 is FQNEAQ (reference sequence). CDR3 length: 17 residues.

This chain joins TRBV5-1 and TRBJ2-5; a possible D gene is TRBD2 (6 bases). The DNA end is more similar to TRBJ2-7, so the J call may be wrong. From germline, CDR1 is SGHRS and CDR2 YFSETQ. There are 15 residues in the CDR3. The CDR3 sequence is CASSFLGQRAYEQYF. The CDR3 DNA reads TGCGCCAGCAGCTTCCTAGGGCAGCGGGCCTACGAGCAGTACTTC.

The CDR3 sequence is CAISEGARGYTF. As DNA, the CDR3 is TGTGCCATCAGTGAGGGGGCGCGTGGCTACACCTTC. J is TRBJ1-2 and V is TRBV10-3, with D possibly TRBD1 on 5 matching bases. The length of the CDR3 is 12 residues. Trimming removed 2 bases at V and 7 bases at J, with 8 bases between. Germline-derived CDR1 and CDR2 are ENHRY and SYGVKD.

The genes are TRBV30 and TRBJ2-7; the D is unclear. V shed 2 bases and J shed 0 bases, with 8 bases lying between them. The germline gives CDR1 GTSNPN, CDR2 SVGIG (reference sequence). The CDR3 is made up of 13 amino acids. The CDR3 sequence is CAWSRGSSYEQYF. The CDR3 DNA is TGTGCCTGGAGTCGCGGAAGCTCCTACGAGCAGTACTTC. Drawing the rest from reference TRBV30 and TRBJ2-7, the complete variable domain is SQTIHQWPATLVQPVGSPLSLECTVEGTSNPNLYWYRQAAGRGLQLLFYSVGIGQISSEVPQNLSASRPQDRQFILSSKKLLLSDSGFYLCAWSRGSSYEQYFGPGTRLTVT.

The genes are TRBV27 and TRBJ2-5; TRBD2 might be the D (6 bases). The assigned J gene may be wrong: the sequence end matches TRBJ2-7 better. This CDR3 is 14 amino acids long. Germline CDR1 is MNHEY and CDR2 is SMNVEV (reference sequence). The CDR3 reads CASSLRRDSYEQYF. CDR3 DNA: TGTGCCAGCAGTTTACGGCGGGACTCCTACGAGCAGTACTTC.

This clone appeared once. The chain combines TRBV27 with TRBJ1-4; TRBD1 aligns across 7 bases. The germline V gene encodes CDR1 MNHEY and CDR2 SMNVEV (reference sequence). V dropped 6 bases and J dropped 4; count of bases not matched to a gene: 8. The CDR3 sequence is 15 residues long. The CDR3 DNA reads TGTGCCAGCAGCACGACAGGGTTGTTTAATGAAAAACTGTTTTTT. This gives the protein CASSTTGLFNEKLFF. The whole variable domain, filled in from reference TRBV27 and TRBJ1-4, reads EAQVTQNPRYLITVTGKKLTVTCSQNMNHEYMSWYRQDPGLGLRQIYYSMNVEVTDKGDVPEGYKVSRKEKRNFPLILESPSPNQTSLYFCASSTTGLFNEKLFFGSGTQLSVL.

The genes are TRBV2 and TRBJ1-1; 7 nucleotides match TRBD1. CDR3 length equals 14 residues. The germline V gene has CDR1 SNHLY and CDR2 FYNNEI. The V gene end was trimmed by 6 bases and the J gene end by 1 base; junction bases not matched to a gene: 5. In DNA form, the CDR3 reads TGTGCCAGCAGCTTCGACAGGGAGAACACTGAAGCTTTCTTT. This gives the protein CASSFDRENTEAFF.

This clone appeared a single time. The chain employs TRBV5-1 and TRBJ1-6, with D uncertain. Trimming removed 2 bases from V and 0 bases from J, with 6 bases in between. The CDR3 covers 15 residues. Germline V gives CDR1 SGHRS, CDR2 YFSETQ. The CDR3 sequence is CASSFGSSYNSPLHF. For the CDR3, the DNA is TGCGCCAGCAGCTTTGGGAGCTCCTATAATTCACCCCTCCACTTT. Based on the CDR3 plus reference TRBV5-1 and TRBJ1-6, the full variable domain is KAGVTQTPRYLIKTRGQQVTLSCSPISGHRSVSWYQQTPGQGLQFLFEYFSETQRNKGNFPGRFSGRQFSNSRSEMNVSTLELGDSALYLCASSFGSSYNSPLHFGNGTRLTVT.

This chain connects TRBV6-5 to TRBJ2-7; TRBD2 aligns across 9 bases. The V and J ends lost 5 bases and 2 bases, in that order; junction bases with no gene match: 7. This CDR3 contains 15 residues. The germline CDR1 and CDR2 sequences are MNHEY and SVGAGI. DNA for the CDR3: TGTGCCAGCAGTGTTAGCGGGAGCGCAACCTACGAGCAGTACTTC. Encoded protein: CASSVSGSATYEQYF.

The chain is built from TRBV7-9 and TRBJ2-2; perhaps TRBD2 as D (7 bases). The length of the CDR3 is 15 residues. Germline loops: CDR1 SEHNR, CDR2 FQNEAQ (reference sequence). The V end lost 4 bases, the J end lost 7 bases, and 16 bases lay between the germline ends. The CDR3, as DNA: TGTGCCAGCAGCTCGCCGACGGGGGGCCTCGGGGAGCTGTTTTTT. This gives the protein CASSSPTGGLGELFF. The full variable domain, its missing parts supplied by reference TRBV7-9 and TRBJ2-2, is DTGVSQNPRHKITKRGQNVTFRCDPISEHNRLYWYRQTLGQGPEFLTYFQNEAQLEKSRLLSDRFSAERPKGSFSTLEIQRTEQGDSAMYLCASSSPTGGLGELFFGEGSRLTVL.

V gene TRBV19 combines with J gene TRBJ2-3; 7 nucleotides line up with TRBD1. V lost 5 bases, J lost 3 bases, and 11 bases stayed unmatched. The CDR3 totals 16 residues. Germline V gene data show CDR1 as LNHDA and CDR2 as SQIVND (reference sequence). The CDR3 is CASSVKQGLGTDTQYF. DNA for the CDR3: TGTGCCAGTAGTGTCAAACAGGGGTTGGGTACAGATACGCAGTATTTT.